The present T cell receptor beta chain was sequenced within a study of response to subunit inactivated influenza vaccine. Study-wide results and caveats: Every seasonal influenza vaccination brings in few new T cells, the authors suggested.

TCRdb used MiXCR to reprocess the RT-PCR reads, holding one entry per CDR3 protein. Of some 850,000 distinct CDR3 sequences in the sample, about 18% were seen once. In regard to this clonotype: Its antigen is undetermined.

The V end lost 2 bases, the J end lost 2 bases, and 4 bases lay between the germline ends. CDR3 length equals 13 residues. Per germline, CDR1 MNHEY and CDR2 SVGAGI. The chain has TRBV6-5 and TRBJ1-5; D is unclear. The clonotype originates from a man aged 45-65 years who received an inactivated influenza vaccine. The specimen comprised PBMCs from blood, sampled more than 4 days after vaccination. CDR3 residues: CASSYDGNQPQHF. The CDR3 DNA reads TGTGCCAGCAGTTACGACGGCAATCAGCCCCAGCATTTT.